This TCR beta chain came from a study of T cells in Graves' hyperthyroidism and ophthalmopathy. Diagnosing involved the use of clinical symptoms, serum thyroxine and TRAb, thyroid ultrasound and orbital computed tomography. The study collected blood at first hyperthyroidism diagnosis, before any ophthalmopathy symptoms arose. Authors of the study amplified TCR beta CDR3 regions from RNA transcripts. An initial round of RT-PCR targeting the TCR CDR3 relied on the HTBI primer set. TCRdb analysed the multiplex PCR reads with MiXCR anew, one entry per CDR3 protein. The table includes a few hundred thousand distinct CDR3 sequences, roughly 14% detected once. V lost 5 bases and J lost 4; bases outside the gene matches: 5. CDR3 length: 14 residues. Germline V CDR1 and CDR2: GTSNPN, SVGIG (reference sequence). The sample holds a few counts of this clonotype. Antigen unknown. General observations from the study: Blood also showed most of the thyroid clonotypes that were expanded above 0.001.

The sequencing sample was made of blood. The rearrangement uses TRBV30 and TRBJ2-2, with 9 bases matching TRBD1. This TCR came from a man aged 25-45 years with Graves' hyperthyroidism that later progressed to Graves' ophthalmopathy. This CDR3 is CAWAGTGLTGELFF. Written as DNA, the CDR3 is TGTGCCTGGGCCGGGACAGGGCTCACCGGGGAGCTGTTTTTT.